Following are 10 T cell receptor beta chains from one sample sequenced in a study of beta chain features in type 1 diabetes. Expressed TCRB transcripts got sequenced, as all isolated RNA was reverse transcribed. TCRdb's table, derived via immunoSEQ multiplex PCR, lists solely in-frame clones and lacks some. The sample contains hundreds of thousands of clones, about 15% of which appear only once. Material for sequencing was central memory CD4+ T cells from blood. The receptor source for this set is a man aged 30 to 39 in good health.

This clone has only a few counts. The rearrangement joins TRBV6-1 to TRBJ1-5, with D uncertain. Trimming left V 1 base short and J 4 bases short, with 8 bases between. Germline lookup yields CDR1 MNHNS and CDR2 SASEGT. CDR3 length equals 14 residues. CDR3 sequence (DNA): TGTGCCAGCAGTGAAGTAACGCAGAATCAGCCCCAGCATTTT. It codes for CASSEVTQNQPQHF.

This rearrangement joins TRBV5-8 to TRBJ2-3; 11 bases align to TRBD1. CDR1 SGHTS and CDR2 YDEGEE come from the germline V gene. The trim removed 5 bases at V and 2 bases at J, leaving 10 bases unmatched. This CDR3 region has 17 residues. The CDR3 sequence: CASSTGTGGLYTDTQYF. The CDR3 DNA is TGTGCCAGCAGTACCGGGACAGGGGGACTTTACACAGATACGCAGTATTTT. Complete variable domain (other parts from reference TRBV5-8 and TRBJ2-3): EAGVTQSPTHLIKTRGQQATLRCSPISGHTSVYWYQQALGLGLQFLLWYDEGEERNRGNFPPRFSGRQFPNYSSELNVNALELEDSALYLCASSTGTGGLYTDTQYFGPGTRLTVL.

This clone has just a few counts. CDR3 loop: CASSFSLGGNEQFF. CDR3 DNA sequence: TGTGCCAGCAGTTTTTCGCTAGGGGGGAATGAGCAGTTCTTC. The genes are TRBV28 and TRBJ2-1; either TRBD1 or TRBD2 may fit D (6 bases each). CDR1 and CDR2 (germline): MDHEN, SYDVKM. V dropped 3 bases and J dropped 7 bases, with 13 bases sitting between them. This CDR3 is 14 amino acids long.

This clone was seen at least ten times. This sequence joins TRBV11-2 and TRBJ2-3; possibly TRBD2 for D (7 bases). The germline V gene has CDR1 SGHAT and CDR2 FQNNGV. The V gene lost 4 bases and the J gene lost 4 bases, with 9 bases spanning the gap. CDR3 length equals 13 residues. CDR3 bases: TGTGCCAGCAGCTCCGGGGGGCCAGATACGCAGTATTTT. It translates to CASSSGGPDTQYF.

A few counts support this clone. The chain uses TRBV7-2 and TRBJ2-1; D is undetermined. Germline CDR1 reads SGHTA; CDR2 reads FQGNSA. V gave up 1 base and J gave up 8 bases, with 6 bases separating them. The CDR3 extends over 12 amino acids. CDR3 DNA sequence: TGTGCCAGCAGCTTAGAAGTTTATGAGCAGTTCTTC. Its translation: CASSLEVYEQFF.

At least ten counts were recorded for this clone. The rearrangement links TRBV4-2 to TRBJ2-3; 7 bases are shared with TRBD2. CDR3 length: 16 residues. In germline, CDR1 is LGHNA, CDR2 YNFKEQ. V dropped 0 bases and J dropped 1; count of bases not matched to a gene: 4. Here the CDR3 reads CASSQDGGGGTDTQYF. DNA for the CDR3: TGTGCCAGCAGCCAAGATGGGGGAGGGGGCACAGATACGCAGTATTTT.

On this clone itself: Other DNA variants within this sample encode the same CDR3. The J gene is TRBJ1-2, the V gene TRBV5-4; 10 bases match TRBD1. This CDR3 is built from 14 residues. Germline V CDR1 and CDR2: SGHNT, YYREEE (reference sequence). V lost 0 bases, J lost 6 bases, and 2 bases stayed unmatched. CDR3 region: CASSLVGTGDGYTF. As DNA, the CDR3 is TGTGCCAGCAGCTTGGTGGGGACAGGGGATGGCTACACCTTC.

In its sample, this clone was seen a few times. Here the CDR3 reads CASRFGRGYSNQPQHF. The DNA for the CDR3 is TGTGCCAGCAGATTCGGCAGGGGCTATAGCAATCAGCCCCAGCATTTT. This chain uses TRBV2 with TRBJ1-5; a weak D match, TRBD1 (6 bases). The CDR3 has 16 residues. Per germline, CDR1 SNHLY and CDR2 FYNNEI. Deletions cut 6 bases from V and 0 bases from J, with 15 bases between.

This clone was counted only a few times. The genes are TRBV29-1 and TRBJ1-2; D call uncertain. Looked up from germline, CDR1 is SQVTM and CDR2 is ANQGSEA. The CDR3 consists of 11 residues. Deletions cut 7 bases from V and 7 bases from J, with 13 bases between. The CDR3, as DNA: TGCAGCGCCACTACTGAAGGTGGCTACACCTTC. This gives the protein CSATTEGGYTF.

This clone was seen a few times. J is TRBJ2-5 and V is TRBV30; 7 nucleotides line up with TRBD2. Trimming took 8 bases from V and 11 from J; bases not matched to a gene: 11. The germline gives CDR1 GTSNPN, CDR2 SVGIG (reference sequence). The CDR3 length is 11 residues. The CDR3 spells CAGSGRGEQYF. CDR3 DNA: TGTGCCGGATCGGGCCGGGGGGAACAGTACTTC. The full variable domain, rest sourced from reference TRBV30 and TRBJ2-5, is SQTIHQWPATLVQPVGSPLSLECTVEGTSNPNLYWYRQAAGRGLQLLFYSVGIGQISSEVPQNLSASRPQDRQFILSSKKLLLSDSGFYLCAGSGRGEQYFGPGTRLLVL.